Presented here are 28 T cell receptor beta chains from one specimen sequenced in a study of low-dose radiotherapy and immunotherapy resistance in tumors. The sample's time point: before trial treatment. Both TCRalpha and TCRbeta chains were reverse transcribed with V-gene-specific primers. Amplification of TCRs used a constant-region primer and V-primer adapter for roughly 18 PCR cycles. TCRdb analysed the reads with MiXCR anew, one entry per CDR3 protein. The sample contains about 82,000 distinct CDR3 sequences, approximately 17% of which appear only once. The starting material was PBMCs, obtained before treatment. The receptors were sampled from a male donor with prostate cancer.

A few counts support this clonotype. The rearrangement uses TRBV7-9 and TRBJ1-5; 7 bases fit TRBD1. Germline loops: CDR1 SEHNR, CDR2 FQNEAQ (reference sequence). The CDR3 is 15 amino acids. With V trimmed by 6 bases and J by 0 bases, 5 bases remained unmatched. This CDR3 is CASSTTGNSNQPQHF. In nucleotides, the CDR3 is TGTGCCAGCAGTACGACAGGGAATAGCAATCAGCCCCAGCATTTT. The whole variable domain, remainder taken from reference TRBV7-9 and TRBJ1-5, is DTGVSQNPRHKITKRGQNVTFRCDPISEHNRLYWYRQTLGQGPEFLTYFQNEAQLEKSRLLSDRFSAERPKGSFSTLEIQRTEQGDSAMYLCASSTTGNSNQPQHFGDGTRLSIL.

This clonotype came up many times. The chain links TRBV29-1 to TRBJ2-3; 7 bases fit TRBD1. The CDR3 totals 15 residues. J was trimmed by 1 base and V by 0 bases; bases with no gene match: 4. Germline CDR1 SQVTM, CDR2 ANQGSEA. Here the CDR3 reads CSVEDLGQGTDTQYF. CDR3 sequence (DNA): TGCAGCGTTGAAGATCTTGGACAGGGCACAGATACGCAGTATTTT.

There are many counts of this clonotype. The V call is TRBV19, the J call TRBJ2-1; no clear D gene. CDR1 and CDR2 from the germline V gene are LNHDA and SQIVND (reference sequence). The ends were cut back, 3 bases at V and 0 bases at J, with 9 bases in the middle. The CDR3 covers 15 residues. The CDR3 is CASSIQASSYNEQFF. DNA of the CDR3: TGTGCCAGTAGTATCCAGGCGAGCTCCTACAATGAGCAGTTCTTC.

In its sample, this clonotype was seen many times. The DNA for the CDR3 is TGTGCCAGCAGTTTTGGGAACACTGAAGCTTTCTTT. Protein: CASSFGNTEAFF. This sequence joins TRBV12-3 or TRBV12-4 and TRBJ1-1; D gene uncertain. Trimming took 3 bases from V and 1 from J, leaving 3 bases between them. CDR3 length: 12 amino acids.

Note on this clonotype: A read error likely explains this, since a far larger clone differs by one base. CDR3 DNA: TGTGCCAGCCGGGAGGGCAGCACCGGGGAGCTGTTTTTT. Amino acid sequence: CASREGSTGELFF. The chain employs TRBV6-2 or TRBV6-3 and TRBJ2-2; 8 nucleotides match TRBD2. CDR3 size: 13 residues. The V and J ends lost 8 bases and 4 bases, in that order; junction bases with no gene match: 3. Per the germline V gene, CDR1 is MNHEY and CDR2 is SVGEGT.

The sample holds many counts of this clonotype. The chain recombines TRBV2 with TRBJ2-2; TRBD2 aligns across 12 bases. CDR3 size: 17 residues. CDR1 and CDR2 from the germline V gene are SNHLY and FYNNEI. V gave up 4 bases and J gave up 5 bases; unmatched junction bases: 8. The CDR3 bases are TGTGCCAGCAGTGTGCCTAGCGGGGGGGCCGATACCGGGGAGCTGTTTTTT. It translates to CASSVPSGGADTGELFF.

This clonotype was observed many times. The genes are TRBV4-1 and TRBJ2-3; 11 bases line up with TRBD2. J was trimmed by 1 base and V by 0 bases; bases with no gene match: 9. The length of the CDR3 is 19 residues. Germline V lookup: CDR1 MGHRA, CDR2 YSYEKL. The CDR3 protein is CASSQDDARLAGRTDTQYF. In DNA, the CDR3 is TGCGCCAGCAGCCAAGATGACGCCCGACTAGCGGGACGCACAGATACGCAGTATTTT.

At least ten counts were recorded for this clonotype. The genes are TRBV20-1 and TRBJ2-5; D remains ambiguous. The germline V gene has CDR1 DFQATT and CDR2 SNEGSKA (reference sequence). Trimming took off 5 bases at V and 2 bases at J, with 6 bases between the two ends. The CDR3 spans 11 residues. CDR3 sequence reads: CSAVGQETQYF. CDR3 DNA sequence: TGCAGTGCTGTTGGGCAAGAGACCCAGTACTTC.

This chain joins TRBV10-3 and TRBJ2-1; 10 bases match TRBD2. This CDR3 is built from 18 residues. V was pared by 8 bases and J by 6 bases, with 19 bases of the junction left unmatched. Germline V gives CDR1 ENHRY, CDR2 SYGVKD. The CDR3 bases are TGTGCCATCGGTGGGGGACGTCAGCGGGGGGGCCTGGTCAATGAGCAGTTCTTC. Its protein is CAIGGGRQRGGLVNEQFF.

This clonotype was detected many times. CDR3 loop: CASSISRSRVSGANVLTF. CDR3 nucleotides: TGTGCCAGTAGTATCAGCAGGAGCCGAGTCTCTGGGGCCAACGTCCTGACTTTC. The genes are TRBV19 and TRBJ2-6; D is ambiguous. Looked up from germline, CDR1 is LNHDA and CDR2 is SQIVND (reference sequence). V was shortened by 3 bases and J by 0 bases, with 15 bases between the two germline ends. The CDR3 spans 18 residues.

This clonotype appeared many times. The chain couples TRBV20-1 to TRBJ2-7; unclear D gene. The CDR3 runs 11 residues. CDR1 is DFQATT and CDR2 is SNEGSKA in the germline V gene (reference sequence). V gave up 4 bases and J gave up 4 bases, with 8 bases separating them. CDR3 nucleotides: TGCAGTGCTACGGTAAAGTACGAGCAGTACTTC. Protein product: CSATVKYEQYF.

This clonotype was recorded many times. CDR3 nucleotide sequence: TGTGCCAGCAGCCTCTCGGGGGGCAGCACAGATACGCAGTATTTT. It codes for CASSLSGGSTDTQYF. The rearrangement uses TRBV12-3 or TRBV12-4 and TRBJ2-3, with D possibly matching TRBD2 (7 bases). The CDR3 spans 15 residues. V lost 6 bases and J lost 0, with 13 bases in between.

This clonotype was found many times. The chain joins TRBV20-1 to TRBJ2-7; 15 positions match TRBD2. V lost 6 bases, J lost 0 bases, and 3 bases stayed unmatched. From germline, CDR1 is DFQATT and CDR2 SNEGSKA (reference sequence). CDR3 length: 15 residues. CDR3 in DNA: TGCAGTGCCAAGGGACTAGCGGGAGGCTCCTACGAGCAGTACTTC. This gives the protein CSAKGLAGGSYEQYF.

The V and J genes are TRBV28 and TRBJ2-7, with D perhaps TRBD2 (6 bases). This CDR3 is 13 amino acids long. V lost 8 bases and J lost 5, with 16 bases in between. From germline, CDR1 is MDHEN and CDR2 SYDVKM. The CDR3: CASAGSGWDEQYF. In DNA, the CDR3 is TGTGCCAGCGCGGGGTCAGGGTGGGACGAGCAGTACTTC.

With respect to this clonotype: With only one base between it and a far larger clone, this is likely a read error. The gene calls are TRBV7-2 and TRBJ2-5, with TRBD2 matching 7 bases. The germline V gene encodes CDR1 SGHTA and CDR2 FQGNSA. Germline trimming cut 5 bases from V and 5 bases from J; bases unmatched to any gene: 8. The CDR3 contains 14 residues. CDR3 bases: TGTGCCAGCAGCCACGGACTAGTTCGGGAGACCCAGTACTTC. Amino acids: CASSHGLVRETQYF.

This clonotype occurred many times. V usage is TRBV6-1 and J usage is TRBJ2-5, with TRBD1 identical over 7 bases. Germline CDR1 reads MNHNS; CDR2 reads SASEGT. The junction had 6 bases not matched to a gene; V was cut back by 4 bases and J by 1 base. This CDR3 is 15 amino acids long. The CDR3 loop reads CASSALEGAQETQYF. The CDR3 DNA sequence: TGTGCCAGCAGTGCCCTAGAGGGGGCCCAAGAGACCCAGTACTTC.

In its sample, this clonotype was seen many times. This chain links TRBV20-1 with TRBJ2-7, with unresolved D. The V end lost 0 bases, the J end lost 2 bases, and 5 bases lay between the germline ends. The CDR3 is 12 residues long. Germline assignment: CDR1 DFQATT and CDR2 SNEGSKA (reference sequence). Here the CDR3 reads CSAREPAYEQYF. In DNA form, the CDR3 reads TGCAGTGCTAGAGAACCAGCCTACGAGCAGTACTTC.

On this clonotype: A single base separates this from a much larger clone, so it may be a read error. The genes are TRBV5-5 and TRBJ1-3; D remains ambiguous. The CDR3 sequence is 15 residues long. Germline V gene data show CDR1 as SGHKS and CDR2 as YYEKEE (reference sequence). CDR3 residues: CAISLVSSSGNTIYF. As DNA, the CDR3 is TGTGCCATCAGCTTAGTTTCGAGCTCTGGAAACACCATATATTTT.

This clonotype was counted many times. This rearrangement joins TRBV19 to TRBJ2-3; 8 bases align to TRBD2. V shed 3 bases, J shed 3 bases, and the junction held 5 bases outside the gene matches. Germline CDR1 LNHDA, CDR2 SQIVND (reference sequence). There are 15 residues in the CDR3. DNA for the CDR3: TGTGCCAGTAGTATCGAACTAGCGGCGACAGATACGCAGTATTTT. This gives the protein CASSIELAATDTQYF.

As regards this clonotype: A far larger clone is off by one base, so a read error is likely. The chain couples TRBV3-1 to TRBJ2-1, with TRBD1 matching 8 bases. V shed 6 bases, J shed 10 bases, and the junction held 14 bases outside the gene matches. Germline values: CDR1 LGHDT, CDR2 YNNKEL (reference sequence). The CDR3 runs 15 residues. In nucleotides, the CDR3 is TGTGCCAGCAGAGACGGACAGGGAAAGTTTCGCGAGCAGTTCTTC. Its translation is CASRDGQGKFREQFF.

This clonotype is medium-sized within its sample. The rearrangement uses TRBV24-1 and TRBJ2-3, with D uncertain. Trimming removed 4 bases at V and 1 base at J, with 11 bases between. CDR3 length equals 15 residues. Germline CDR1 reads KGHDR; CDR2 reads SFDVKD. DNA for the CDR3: TGTGCCACCAGTGACCCCCCCCGGGGCACAGATACGCAGTATTTT. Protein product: CATSDPPRGTDTQYF.

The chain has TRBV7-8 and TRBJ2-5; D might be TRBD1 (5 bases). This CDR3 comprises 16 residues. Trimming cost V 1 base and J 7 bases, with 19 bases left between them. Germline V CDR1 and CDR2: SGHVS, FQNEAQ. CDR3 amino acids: CASSLVDSNAPGTQYF. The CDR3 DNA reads TGTGCCAGCAGCTTAGTTGACAGTAACGCCCCGGGGACCCAGTACTTC.

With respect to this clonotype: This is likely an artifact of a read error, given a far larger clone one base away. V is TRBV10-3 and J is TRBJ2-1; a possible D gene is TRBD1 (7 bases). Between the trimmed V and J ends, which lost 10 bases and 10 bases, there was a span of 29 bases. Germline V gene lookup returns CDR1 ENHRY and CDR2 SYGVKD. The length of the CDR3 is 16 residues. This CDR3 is CATQTSQGRGGHEQFF. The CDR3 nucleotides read TGTGCCACCCAAACCTCACAGGGGCGGGGAGGCCACGAGCAGTTCTTC.

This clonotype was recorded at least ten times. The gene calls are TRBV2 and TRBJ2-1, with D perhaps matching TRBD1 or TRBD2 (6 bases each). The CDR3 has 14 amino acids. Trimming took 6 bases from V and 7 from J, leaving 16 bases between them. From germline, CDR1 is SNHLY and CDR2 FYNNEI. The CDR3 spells CASSARWGANEQFF. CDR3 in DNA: TGTGCCAGCAGCGCCCGTTGGGGGGCAAATGAGCAGTTCTTC.

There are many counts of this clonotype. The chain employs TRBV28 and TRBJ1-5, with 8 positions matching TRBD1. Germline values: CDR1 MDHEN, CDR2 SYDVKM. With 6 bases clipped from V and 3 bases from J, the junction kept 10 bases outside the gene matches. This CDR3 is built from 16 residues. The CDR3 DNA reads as TGTGCCAGCAGAACCCGACAGGGGTGGAACAATCAGCCCCAGCATTTT. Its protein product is CASRTRQGWNNQPQHF.

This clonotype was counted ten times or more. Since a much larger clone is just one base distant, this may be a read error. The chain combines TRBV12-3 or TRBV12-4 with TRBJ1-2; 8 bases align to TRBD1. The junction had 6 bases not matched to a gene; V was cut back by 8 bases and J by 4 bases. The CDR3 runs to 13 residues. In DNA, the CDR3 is TGTGCCAGCGGTAGGGACAGGTTCTATGGCTACACCTTC. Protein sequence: CASGRDRFYGYTF.

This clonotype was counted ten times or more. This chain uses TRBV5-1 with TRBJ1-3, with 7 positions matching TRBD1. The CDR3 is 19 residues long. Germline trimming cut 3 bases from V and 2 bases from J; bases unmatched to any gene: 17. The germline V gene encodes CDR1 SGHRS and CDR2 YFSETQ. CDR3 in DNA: TGCGCCAGCAGCTCACGACCGACAGGGCCGGGCTCGGCTGGAAACACCATATATTTT. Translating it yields CASSSRPTGPGSAGNTIYF.

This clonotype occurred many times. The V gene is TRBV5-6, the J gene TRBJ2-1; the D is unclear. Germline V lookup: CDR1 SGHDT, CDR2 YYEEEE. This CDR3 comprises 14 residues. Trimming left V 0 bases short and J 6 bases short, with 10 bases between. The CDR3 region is CASSLGLGSNEQFF. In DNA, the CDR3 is TGTGCCAGCAGCTTGGGTCTGGGATCCAATGAGCAGTTCTTC.